Given below is one T cell receptor (beta chain) in context. This entry comes from a study of blood T cell repertoires in COVID-19. V lost 6 bases, J lost 13 bases, and 19 bases lay in between. The length of the CDR3 is 14 residues. Germline V gene data show CDR1 as SNHLY and CDR2 as FYNNEI. Original processing notes: Scientists estimated how many nucleated cells there were by amplifying reference gene primers. The data were produced by immunoSEQ multiplex PCR, yet TCRdb's version contains in-frame clones alone and is incomplete. V and J calls and clone size are as listed in that table; D and trimming were resolved from the DNA. The top ten clones hold roughly 1.3% of a sample with 200,000 to 250,000 clones, roughly 80% of them seen once.

The rearrangement uses TRBV2 and TRBJ1-6; tentatively, D is TRBD1 (6 bases). The source of this sequence is a woman in her forties with acute COVID-19. Sequenced material: PBMCs or T cells enriched from blood (not recorded which). The CDR3 DNA is TGTGCCAGCAGCCGGGTTACGGGACAAGAGCCCCTCCACTTT. It encodes CASSRVTGQEPLHF.